The table lists the clone carrying this T cell receptor (beta chain) with a few counts. No antigen is known for it. Per the germline V gene, CDR1 is LNHDA and CDR2 is SQIVND (reference sequence). CDR3 size: 14 residues. The V segment lost 6 bases and the J segment 5 bases; nucleotides outside the gene matches: 8. This sample is drawn from a study of vaccination effects on CD4 cells after COVID-19. General study results and limits: Clones that were induced by infection or by vaccine showed marked contraction late after vaccination.

TCRdb keeps only in-frame clones here, not all; method: immunoSEQ multiplex PCR. The profile shows tens of thousands of clones, roughly four fifths of them singletons. Before sequencing took place, the ViraFEST assay used viral peptide pools to expand antigen-specific CD4+ T cells. Isolating CD4+ T cells followed 9 to 10 days of culture. Subjects were given two BNT162b2 or mRNA-1273 vaccine doses. With around 10 ug/ml peptides and about 9.5 IU/ml IL-2, over 1.5 million PBMC per well were cultured. The sequence came from a human donor who received a COVID-19 vaccine. Some clones in this sample may be carry-over from other donors' samples. The sample in question was CD4+ T cells from PBMCs cultured with HCoV-NL63 spike peptides, obtained after COVID-19 vaccination. V is TRBV19 and J is TRBJ1-2, with 8 bases lining up with TRBD1. CDR3: CASSRLTGGYGYTF. CDR3 DNA sequence: TGTGCCAGTAGCCGATTAACAGGGGGATATGGCTACACCTTC.